These 21 T cell receptor beta chains originate from one sample sequenced in a study of blood T cell repertoires in COVID-19 (dated by TCRdb to the early 2020s). The receptor library was made with the immunoSEQ multiplex PCR assay. In its TCRdb copy, this immuneACCESS table keeps in-frame sequences only and misses some clones. Where compared with another copy, unresolved V genes explain less than half of these, and the others have no known cause. Here the sample has 90,000 to 150,000 clones; approximately 87% occur a single time. Around 8% of the sample is taken by the ten largest. What was sequenced was peripheral blood. The receptor source for this set is a man between 70 and 80 years old who had recovered from COVID-19.

The chain uses TRBV18 and TRBJ2-7; possibly TRBD2 for D (7 bases). The length of the CDR3 is 14 residues. Germline V CDR1 and CDR2: KGHSH, LQKENI. V was trimmed by 6 bases and J by 5 bases, leaving 17 bases between them. In DNA form, the CDR3 reads TGTGCCAGCTCCTGGCGGGGGCTTGACCACGAGCAGTACTTC. It encodes CASSWRGLDHEQYF.

V is TRBV5-1 and J is TRBJ1-1; 11 bases match TRBD1. V lost 7 bases to trimming and J lost 4 bases; unmatched junction nucleotides: 18. In germline, CDR1 is SGHRS, CDR2 YFSETQ. The CDR3 covers 18 residues. The CDR3 DNA reads as TGCGCCAGCTTCCCCGGACAGGGGGCGTTCGTGGGGGGCACTGAAGCTTTCTTT. Protein product: CASFPGQGAFVGGTEAFF.

V gene TRBV5-1 combines with J gene TRBJ2-2; perhaps TRBD2 as D (6 bases). V lost 5 bases and J 0 bases, leaving 11 bases between the germline ends. Germline CDR1 SGHRS, CDR2 YFSETQ. CDR3 length: 15 amino acids. CDR3 protein: CASRVAEANTGELFF. In DNA, the CDR3 is TGCGCCAGCAGAGTAGCGGAAGCGAACACCGGGGAGCTGTTTTTT.

The rearrangement joins TRBV29-1 to TRBJ2-2; TRBD1 matches at 10 bases. V gave up 6 bases and J gave up 5 bases; unmatched junction bases: 12. From germline, CDR1 is SQVTM and CDR2 ANQGSEA. This CDR3 is built from 16 residues. The CDR3, as DNA: TGCAGCGTGGCCCCCCGACAGGGGGCGGGTACCGGGGAGCTGTTTTTT. Its protein is CSVAPRQGAGTGELFF.

V and J are TRBV11-2 and TRBJ2-2; the match to TRBD1 covers 10 bases. Germline V lookup: CDR1 SGHAT, CDR2 FQNNGV. CDR3 length: 15 amino acids. Trimming removed 5 bases from V and 4 bases from J; junction bases left unmatched: 4. CDR3 sequence reads: CASSKRQGATGELFF. The CDR3 DNA reads TGTGCCAGCAGCAAAAGACAGGGGGCCACCGGGGAGCTGTTTTTT.

The chain joins TRBV5-1 to TRBJ2-1, with 7 bases that match TRBD1. From germline, CDR1 is SGHRS and CDR2 YFSETQ. V shed 0 bases, J shed 3 bases, and the junction held 9 bases outside the gene matches. This CDR3 is 17 amino acids long. The chain's CDR3 is CASSLVPEGALYNEQFF. DNA for the CDR3: TGCGCCAGCAGCTTGGTTCCCGAGGGGGCTCTCTACAATGAGCAGTTCTTC.

The V and J genes are TRBV19 and TRBJ1-4; 7 bases align to TRBD1. Germline CDR1 and CDR2: LNHDA and SQIVND (reference sequence). The CDR3 runs to 15 residues. The J segment lost 3 bases and the V segment lost 3 bases, leaving 4 bases of the junction unmatched. The CDR3 is CASSIRGQPNEKLFF. The CDR3 DNA sequence: TGTGCCAGTAGTATTCGGGGACAGCCTAATGAAAAACTGTTTTTT.

The rearrangement joins TRBV5-1 to TRBJ2-1; maybe TRBD2 (7 bases). From germline, CDR1 is SGHRS and CDR2 YFSETQ. Trimming took 1 base from V and 5 from J, leaving 19 bases between them. This CDR3 comprises 17 residues. The CDR3 DNA sequence: TGCGCCAGCAGCTTGAAGGGCGGGGGCCCTGGGGACAATGAGCAGTTCTTC. Amino acids: CASSLKGGGPGDNEQFF.

The rearrangement joins TRBV4-3 to TRBJ1-1, with D hard to call. The ends were cut back, 4 bases at V and 5 bases at J, with 17 bases in the middle. The CDR3 has 15 residues. Looked up from germline, CDR1 is LGHNA and CDR2 is YSLEER. Here the CDR3 reads CASSRGSSRRTEAFF. The CDR3 bases are TGCGCCAGCAGCCGTGGATCCAGCCGGAGAACTGAAGCTTTCTTT.

The chain recombines TRBV3-1 (or the pseudogene TRBV3-2) with TRBJ1-2; tentatively, D is TRBD1 (5 bases). CDR1 and CDR2 from the germline V gene are LGHDT and YNNKEL (reference sequence). CDR3 length: 13 amino acids. The V end was cut by 1 base, the J end by 8 bases, with 11 bases between. CDR3 amino acids: CASSQVGGVGYTF. The CDR3 DNA sequence: TGTGCCAGCAGCCAAGTTGGAGGGGTGGGCTACACCTTC.

The chain employs TRBV6-2 or TRBV6-3 and TRBJ2-7; unclear D gene. The CDR3 loop spans 15 amino acids. Germline V gene sequence: CDR1 MNHEY, CDR2 SVGEGT. Trimming removed 2 bases from V and 3 bases from J, with 14 bases in between. DNA of the CDR3: TGTGCCAGCAGTTACGATGGCGGAATTTACTACGAGCAGTACTTC. It codes for CASSYDGGIYYEQYF.

CDR3 amino acids: CAWSVSSGQYF. Written as DNA, the CDR3 is TGTGCCTGGAGTGTGTCTAGCGGGCAGTACTTC. This rearrangement joins TRBV30 to TRBJ2-7, with 7 bases identical to TRBD2. Per the germline V gene, CDR1 is GTSNPN and CDR2 is SVGIG (reference sequence). The length of the CDR3 is 11 residues. V lost 0 bases and J lost 9; bases outside the gene matches: 2.

The V call is TRBV28, the J call TRBJ2-6; D is possibly TRBD1 (6 bases). Trimming pared 6 bases from V and 0 bases from J, leaving 12 bases between. Germline V gene data show CDR1 as MDHEN and CDR2 as SYDVKM. This CDR3 has 16 amino acids. The CDR3 is CASRRGHPSGANVLTF. The CDR3 DNA reads TGTGCCAGCAGGAGGGGACACCCCTCTGGGGCCAACGTCCTGACTTTC.

The chain carries TRBV28 and TRBJ2-7; no clear D. The germline V gene has CDR1 MDHEN and CDR2 SYDVKM. Trimming removed 5 bases from V and 2 bases from J, with 13 bases in between. The CDR3 is made up of 14 amino acids. Written as DNA, the CDR3 is TGTGCCAGCAGTGATACGGGTACCGCCTACGAGCAGTACTTC. This sequence encodes CASSDTGTAYEQYF.

This clone was seen once. V is TRBV9 and J is TRBJ2-1, with 8 bases that match TRBD1. Germline V CDR1 and CDR2: SGDLS, YYNGEE. The ends lost 4 bases at V and 5 bases at J; junction bases unmatched: 11. The CDR3 has 16 residues. CDR3 residues: CASSSRRQGADNEQFF. CDR3 in DNA: TGTGCCAGCAGCTCTCGGCGGCAGGGGGCGGACAATGAGCAGTTCTTC.

The V and J genes are TRBV5-4 and TRBJ1-1, with 8 bases that match TRBD1. Per germline, CDR1 SGHNT and CDR2 YYREEE (reference sequence). The CDR3 is made up of 14 amino acids. The ends lost 1 base at V and 4 bases at J; junction bases unmatched: 3. This chain's CDR3 is CASSLTGGGTEAFF. CDR3 DNA: TGTGCCAGCAGCTTGACAGGGGGTGGCACTGAAGCTTTCTTT.

The chain links TRBV5-1 to TRBJ2-3, with 9 nucleotides matching TRBD2. The V segment lost 2 bases and the J segment 2 bases; nucleotides outside the gene matches: 3. The CDR3 loop spans 15 amino acids. Germline assignment: CDR1 SGHRS and CDR2 YFSETQ. The CDR3 sequence: CASSFGTSNTDTQYF. The CDR3 region has the DNA TGCGCCAGCAGCTTTGGGACTAGCAACACAGATACGCAGTATTTT.

This sequence joins TRBV28 and TRBJ1-2; D is unresolved. Looked up from germline, CDR1 is MDHEN and CDR2 is SYDVKM. The CDR3 loop spans 12 amino acids. V gave up 0 bases and J gave up 10 bases, with 9 bases separating them. As DNA, the CDR3 is TGTGCCAGCAGTTTATGGACGGAGGACTACACCTTC. Protein: CASSLWTEDYTF.

The chain couples TRBV5-1 to TRBJ2-5; weak D call: TRBD2 (6 bases). The CDR3 loop spans 15 amino acids. V was clipped by 4 bases and J by 0 bases, with 13 bases between them. Looked up from germline, CDR1 is SGHRS and CDR2 is YFSETQ. In nucleotides, the CDR3 is TGCGCCAGCAGCGGGAGGACCGGGTACCAAGAGACCCAGTACTTC. It specifies CASSGRTGYQETQYF.

Here the CDR3 reads CSVAVSETGEQYF. The DNA of the CDR3 is TGCAGCGTTGCAGTTTCCGAGACAGGGGAGCAGTACTTC. The chain is built from TRBV29-1 and TRBJ2-7; 7 bases are shared with TRBD1. Per germline, CDR1 SQVTM and CDR2 ANQGSEA. J lost 7 bases, V lost 4 bases, and 10 bases had no gene match. There are 13 residues in the CDR3.

The chain recombines TRBV7-9 with TRBJ1-3; D gene ambiguous. The germline V gene encodes CDR1 SEHNR and CDR2 FQNEAQ (reference sequence). The CDR3 has 12 amino acids. V was shortened by 4 bases and J by 4 bases, with 5 bases between the two germline ends. The CDR3 reads CASSSTGNTIYF. CDR3 in DNA: TGTGCCAGCAGCTCGACAGGAAACACCATATATTTT. Together with reference TRBV7-9 and TRBJ1-3, the CDR3 gives the full variable domain: DTGVSQNPRHKITKRGQNVTFRCDPISEHNRLYWYRQTLGQGPEFLTYFQNEAQLEKSRLLSDRFSAERPKGSFSTLEIQRTEQGDSAMYLCASSSTGNTIYFGEGSWLTVV.